One and the same sample provided the 32 T cell receptor beta chains below, sequenced in a study of response to subunit inactivated influenza vaccine. TCRdb re-called the RT-PCR reads with MiXCR, one entry per CDR3 protein. The profile shows hundreds of thousands of distinct CDR3 sequences, approximately 15% of them singletons. This specimen consisted of PBMCs from blood, obtained less than 13 days after vaccination. These TCRs come from a man aged 45-65 years who received an inactivated influenza vaccine.

The chain couples TRBV5-1 to TRBJ1-4; no clear D. The CDR3 totals 13 residues. Germline loops: CDR1 SGHRS, CDR2 YFSETQ. The V end was cut by 0 bases, the J end by 10 bases, with 10 bases between. CDR3 residues: CASSLAARGKLFF. The CDR3 nucleotides are TGCGCCAGCAGCTTGGCGGCGAGAGGAAAACTGTTTTTT.

For this clonotype: At one end the junction does not follow the germline gene, possibly because of a read error. The chain is built from TRBV7-7 and TRBJ2-3; 10 bases are shared with TRBD2. This CDR3 comprises 15 residues. Germline V CDR1 and CDR2: SSHAT, FNYEAQ (reference sequence). The CDR3 coding sequence is TGTGCTAGCAGCTTAAGCGGGGGGGACGCAGATACGCAGTATTTT. Translation: CASSLSGGDADTQYF.

This clonotype was found many times. The chain links TRBV20-1 to TRBJ2-1; D gene unclear. Germline CDR1 is DFQATT and CDR2 is SNEGSKA (reference sequence). There are 14 residues in the CDR3. V lost 6 bases to trimming and J lost 3 bases, with 15 bases between them. CDR3 in amino acids: CSAPIVAGYNEQFF. CDR3 nucleotide sequence: TGCAGTGCCCCGATAGTGGCCGGCTACAATGAGCAGTTCTTC.

This clonotype was counted ten times or more. The chain recombines TRBV11-2 with TRBJ2-5; 10 bases agree with TRBD1. The germline V gene encodes CDR1 SGHAT and CDR2 FQNNGV. V trimming: 3 bases; J trimming: 5 bases; junction bases outside the gene matches: 3. The CDR3 spans 14 residues. The CDR3 reads CASSLGGQGETQYF. The CDR3 DNA is TGTGCCAGCAGCTTGGGGGGACAGGGGGAGACCCAGTACTTC.

This clonotype came up once. The chain has TRBV4-3 and TRBJ2-2; D unresolved. Germline lookup yields CDR1 LGHNA and CDR2 YSLEER. This CDR3 spans 15 amino acids. V lost 4 bases and J 1 base, leaving 10 bases between the germline ends. The CDR3 is CASSPDWGNTGELFF. Written as DNA, the CDR3 is TGCGCCAGCAGCCCCGACTGGGGGAACACCGGGGAGCTGTTTTTT.

This clonotype was detected only a few times. The CDR3 DNA follows: TGTGCCAGCACCCGACTTGGGGACACAGATACGCAGTATTTT. Translation: CASTRLGDTDTQYF. The rearrangement links TRBV7-2 to TRBJ2-3, with D hard to call. Germline CDR1 and CDR2: SGHTA and FQGNSA. With 7 bases removed from V and 2 bases from J, the gap between germline ends came to 13 bases. The CDR3 is made up of 14 amino acids.

CDR3 in amino acids: CASSGQGDYNEQFF. The CDR3 region has the DNA TGCGCCAGCAGCGGACAGGGAGACTACAATGAGCAGTTCTTC. The chain joins TRBV5-1 to TRBJ2-1; TRBD1 matches 8 bases. This CDR3 region has 14 residues. V lost 4 bases and J lost 3; bases outside the gene matches: 3. CDR1 is SGHRS and CDR2 is YFSETQ in the germline V gene.

This clonotype was picked up a small number of times. This chain links TRBV10-3 with TRBJ1-4; 8 bases agree with TRBD1. V was pared by 3 bases and J by 8 bases, with 5 bases of the junction left unmatched. The CDR3 totals 14 residues. Germline V gene lookup returns CDR1 ENHRY and CDR2 SYGVKD. CDR3 in amino acids: CAISDRTGSEKLFF. The DNA of the CDR3 is TGTGCCATCAGTGACAGGACAGGGAGCGAAAAACTGTTTTTT.

The rearrangement links TRBV7-3 to TRBJ2-5; possible D gene TRBD2, 7 bases. CDR3 length equals 15 residues. V lost 5 bases, J lost 1 base, and 14 bases lay in between. Germline loops: CDR1 SGHTA, CDR2 FQGTGA. The CDR3 here is CASSPTAGAQETQYF. The CDR3 region has the DNA TGTGCCAGCAGCCCAACGGCGGGGGCCCAAGAGACCCAGTACTTC.

The chain recombines TRBV10-3 with TRBJ2-3, with TRBD1 matching 8 bases. CDR1 and CDR2 (germline): ENHRY, SYGVKD. Trimming took 10 bases from V and 3 from J; bases not matched to a gene: 12. This CDR3 contains 15 residues. The CDR3 protein is CATLKDRAITDTQYF. In DNA, the CDR3 is TGTGCCACCCTGAAGGACAGGGCAATAACAGATACGCAGTATTTT.

This clonotype turned up a few times. J is TRBJ1-2 and V is TRBV2; 7 bases line up with TRBD1. The CDR3 is 18 amino acids. Germline loops: CDR1 SNHLY, CDR2 FYNNEI. Unmatched junction bases numbered 19, after V lost 1 base and J lost 8 bases. CDR3 in amino acids: CASSEEGAGRLLIRGYTF. The DNA of the CDR3 is TGTGCCAGCAGTGAAGAGGGGGCCGGACGCCTGTTAATCCGAGGCTACACCTTC.

This chain joins TRBV13 and TRBJ2-1; D remains unclear. CDR1 is PRHDT and CDR2 is FYEKMQ in the germline V gene (reference sequence). V gave up 5 bases and J gave up 5 bases, with 7 bases separating them. This CDR3 contains 12 residues. The CDR3 region is CASSETDNEQFF. CDR3 coding DNA: TGTGCCAGCAGCGAGACGGACAATGAGCAGTTCTTC.

This clonotype was seen a handful of times. The chain is built from TRBV27 and TRBJ1-4; no reliable D call. V was pared by 3 bases and J by 8 bases, with 7 bases between. This CDR3 comprises 12 residues. The V gene's germline CDR1 is MNHEY and CDR2 SMNVEV (reference sequence). This chain's CDR3 is CASSFLGEKLFF. The DNA for the CDR3 is TGTGCCAGCAGTTTTCTAGGGGAAAAACTGTTTTTT. Supplemented by reference TRBV27 and TRBJ1-4, the full variable domain reads EAQVTQNPRYLITVTGKKLTVTCSQNMNHEYMSWYRQDPGLGLRQIYYSMNVEVTDKGDVPEGYKVSRKEKRNFPLILESPSPNQTSLYFCASSFLGEKLFFGSGTQLSVL.

In its sample, this clonotype was seen many times. The V call is TRBV5-1, the J call TRBJ1-2; D possibly corresponds to TRBD1 (5 bases). Deletions cut 5 bases from V and 2 bases from J, with 16 bases between. The CDR3 loop spans 15 amino acids. Germline CDR1 SGHRS, CDR2 YFSETQ. CDR3 in amino acids: CASRDLTGWNYGYTF. CDR3 in DNA: TGCGCCAGCAGGGATCTAACAGGTTGGAACTATGGCTACACCTTC. Supplemented by reference TRBV5-1 and TRBJ1-2, the full variable domain reads KAGVTQTPRYLIKTRGQQVTLSCSPISGHRSVSWYQQTPGQGLQFLFEYFSETQRNKGNFPGRFSGRQFSNSRSEMNVSTLELGDSALYLCASRDLTGWNYGYTFGSGTRLTVV.

The chain uses TRBV6-2 or TRBV6-3 and TRBJ2-3; 12 bases are shared with TRBD2. The CDR3 spans 18 residues. Germline assignment: CDR1 MNHEY and CDR2 SVGEGT. Unmatched junction bases numbered 14, after V lost 6 bases and J lost 4 bases. CDR3 DNA sequence: TGTGCCAGCAGCAACCGGGCTAGCGGGGGGGTTCGGCCAGATACGCAGTATTTT. Translating gives CASSNRASGGVRPDTQYF.

This clonotype was counted between two and nine times. This rearrangement joins TRBV12-3 or TRBV12-4 to TRBJ2-4; D not resolved. This CDR3 is built from 14 residues. The V and J ends lost 6 bases and 1 base respectively, with 10 bases between them. The CDR3 DNA sequence: TGTGCCAGCAGACCGACAACCGCCAAAAACATTCAGTACTTC. It is translated as CASRPTTAKNIQYF.

In its sample, this clonotype was seen a few times. The gene calls are TRBV5-1 and TRBJ1-4; no clear D gene. The V gene's germline CDR1 is SGHRS and CDR2 YFSETQ. This CDR3 comprises 16 residues. V was pared by 1 base and J by 0 bases, with 10 bases between. CDR3 DNA sequence: TGCGCCAGCAGCTTGACTGCTACTTCAACTAATGAAAAACTGTTTTTT. Its translation is CASSLTATSTNEKLFF. Full variable domain (rest looked up from reference TRBV5-1 and TRBJ1-4): KAGVTQTPRYLIKTRGQQVTLSCSPISGHRSVSWYQQTPGQGLQFLFEYFSETQRNKGNFPGRFSGRQFSNSRSEMNVSTLELGDSALYLCASSLTATSTNEKLFFGSGTQLSVL.

This clonotype was observed a few times. This chain joins TRBV5-1 and TRBJ2-5; TRBD1 or TRBD2 may be the D gene (6 bases each). V dropped 0 bases and J dropped 5 bases, with 17 bases sitting between them. CDR1 is SGHRS, CDR2 YFSETQ, per germline. The CDR3 contains 16 residues. The CDR3 nucleotides read TGCGCCAGCAGCTTGGGGGATCTCGGGGGCCAGGAGACCCAGTACTTC. Its protein is CASSLGDLGGQETQYF.

This clonotype appeared a few times. The chain recombines TRBV2 with TRBJ2-1; D remains unclear. The CDR3 sequence is 14 residues long. Germline V gene sequence: CDR1 SNHLY, CDR2 FYNNEI. V shed 3 bases and J shed 4 bases, with 10 bases lying between them. The CDR3 nucleotides read TGTGCCAGCAGTGACGGGCTAGTGTACAATGAGCAGTTCTTC. Protein: CASSDGLVYNEQFF.

This clonotype was detected a few times. The rearrangement uses TRBV18 and TRBJ2-1, with D possibly TRBD2 on 6 matching bases. Germline V gives CDR1 KGHSH, CDR2 LQKENI. The length of the CDR3 is 16 residues. V lost 3 bases to trimming and J lost 0 bases, with 12 bases between them. The CDR3: CASSPRELISYNEQFF. For the CDR3, the DNA is TGTGCCAGCTCACCTCGGGAGCTGATCTCCTACAATGAGCAGTTCTTC.

This clonotype has a handful of counts. This chain uses TRBV5-1 with TRBJ2-3; D not resolved. CDR3 length: 16 amino acids. Germline loops: CDR1 SGHRS, CDR2 YFSETQ. V gave up 0 bases and J gave up 1 base, with 12 bases separating them. The CDR3 region has the DNA TGCGCCAGCAGCTTGGAGGGCCTCCGGGGCACAGATACGCAGTATTTT. Encoded protein: CASSLEGLRGTDTQYF.

In its sample, this clonotype was seen a few times. This rearrangement joins TRBV10-2 to TRBJ2-7; the D gene is possibly TRBD1 (6 bases). The CDR3 contains 16 residues. The germline gives CDR1 WSHSY, CDR2 SAAADI. The V end was cut by 6 bases, the J end by 0 bases, with 18 bases between. DNA of the CDR3: TGCGCCAGCAGAGGGGGTGTTATGGGGAGCTCCTACGAGCAGTACTTC. Translating it yields CASRGGVMGSSYEQYF.

The chain links TRBV7-2 to TRBJ2-2; D remains unclear. CDR1 is SGHTA, CDR2 FQGNSA, per germline. V was pared by 6 bases and J by 1 base, with 9 bases between. The CDR3 consists of 14 residues. As DNA, the CDR3 is TGTGCCAGCAGAATATTCAGGAACACCGGGGAGCTGTTTTTT. Residues: CASRIFRNTGELFF.

The chain recombines TRBV7-9 with TRBJ1-1; no reliable D call. CDR3 length equals 15 residues. The ends were cut back, 4 bases at V and 3 bases at J, with 15 bases in the middle. In germline, CDR1 is SEHNR, CDR2 FQNEAQ (reference sequence). The CDR3 sequence is CASSSMGPRDTEAFF. Here the CDR3 DNA reads TGTGCCAGCAGCTCAATGGGCCCGAGGGACACTGAAGCTTTCTTT.

The chain joins TRBV12-3 or TRBV12-4 to TRBJ2-5; D is undetermined. The V and J ends lost 5 bases and 4 bases respectively, with 14 bases between them. CDR3 length equals 14 residues. CDR3 residues: CASSPLMARETQYF. CDR3 DNA sequence: TGTGCCAGCAGTCCCTTAATGGCCAGAGAGACCCAGTACTTC.

V and J are TRBV20-1 and TRBJ2-3; no clear D gene. The CDR3 contains 14 residues. CDR1 and CDR2 (germline): DFQATT, SNEGSKA (reference sequence). V lost 2 bases to trimming and J lost 0 bases, with 9 bases between them. CDR3 DNA sequence: TGCAGTGCTAGACCGGACCAGAGCACAGATACGCAGTATTTT. Encoded protein: CSARPDQSTDTQYF.

The genes are TRBV7-2 and TRBJ2-2, with D perhaps matching TRBD1 (5 bases). V was shortened by 7 bases and J by 2 bases, with 11 bases between the two germline ends. This CDR3 contains 14 residues. Germline V gene lookup returns CDR1 SGHTA and CDR2 FQGNSA. CDR3 sequence reads: CASTRQLNTGELFF. CDR3 DNA sequence: TGTGCCAGCACCCGACAGCTTAACACCGGGGAGCTGTTTTTT.

At least ten counts were recorded for this clonotype. The chain joins TRBV12-3 or TRBV12-4 to TRBJ1-4; D unresolved. The CDR3 covers 14 residues. V was pared by 2 bases and J by 7 bases, with 11 bases between. The CDR3 DNA reads as TGTGCCAGCAGTTTACTCCCCGACGGTGAAAAACTGTTTTTT. Amino acid sequence: CASSLLPDGEKLFF.

This clonotype appeared a few times. The V and J genes are TRBV4-3 and TRBJ2-3; D remains unclear. Trimming shortened V by 0 bases and J by 4 bases, and 5 bases separated the two germline ends. The CDR3 sequence is 13 residues long. Germline CDR1 reads LGHNA; CDR2 reads YSLEER. The CDR3 region has the DNA TGCGCCAGCAGCCAAGATCTACCAGATACGCAGTATTTT. Protein sequence: CASSQDLPDTQYF.

This sequence joins TRBV18 and TRBJ1-5; a possible D gene is TRBD1 (6 bases). Germline V gene lookup returns CDR1 KGHSH and CDR2 LQKENI. The CDR3 extends over 15 amino acids. The ends were cut back, 5 bases at V and 6 bases at J, with 17 bases in the middle. CDR3 region: CASSTSRGAGQPQHF. The CDR3, as DNA: TGTGCCAGCTCAACATCCAGGGGCGCAGGTCAGCCCCAGCATTTT.

This rearrangement joins TRBV29-1 to TRBJ1-4; D is undetermined. Trimming took 5 bases from V and 8 from J, leaving 9 bases between them. The CDR3 runs 11 residues. The germline V gene encodes CDR1 SQVTM and CDR2 ANQGSEA. The chain's CDR3 is CSVSPGEKLFF. Written as DNA, the CDR3 is TGCAGCGTTAGCCCTGGAGAAAAACTGTTTTTT. Full variable domain (outside the CDR3, taken from reference TRBV29-1 and TRBJ1-4): SAVISQKPSRDICQRGTSLTIQCQVDSQVTMMFWYRQQPGQSLTLIATANQGSEATYESGFVIDKFPISRPNLTFSTLTVSNMSPEDSSIYLCSVSPGEKLFFGSGTQLSVL.

This clonotype was observed a handful of times. This chain joins TRBV7-8 and TRBJ1-4, with 9 bases fitting TRBD1. CDR1 SGHVS and CDR2 FQNEAQ come from the germline V gene. J lost 5 bases, V lost 5 bases, and 6 bases had no gene match. The CDR3 has 15 amino acids. For the CDR3, the DNA is TGTGCCAGCAGCCTGCTGGGGACAGGGAATGAAAAACTGTTTTTT. Its translation: CASSLLGTGNEKLFF. The full variable domain, its missing parts supplied by reference TRBV7-8 and TRBJ1-4, is GAGVSQSPRYKVAKRGQDVALRCDPISGHVSLFWYQQALGQGPEFLTYFQNEAQLDKSGLPSDRFFAERPEGSVSTLKIQRTQQEDSAVYLCASSLLGTGNEKLFFGSGTQLSVL.